A selection of T cell receptor beta chains follows, all from one sample in a study of blood T cell repertoires in COVID-19. Method: immunoSEQ multiplex PCR; TCRdb's copy keeps in-frame clones and lacks some. The sample lists around 430,000 clones, 85% to 90% occurring once. The sample taken for sequencing was PBMCs or T cells enriched from blood (not recorded which). These receptors were obtained from a woman in her forties or fifties who had recovered from COVID-19. Each CDR3 is given without its conserved first and last residue. Each record gives: J gene, V gene, CDR3 protein.

TRBJ2-7,TRBV6-5,ASGRTRGHEQY
TRBJ2-5,TRBV27,ASTGGPGQETQY
TRBJ1-4,TRBV7-9,ASSLAGGANEKLF
TRBJ1-2,TRBV4-3,ASSQETGLWYGYT
TRBJ1-1,TRBV19,ASNIVTGGSGTEAF
TRBJ1-2,TRBV7-2,ASSTLAYSGVGYT
TRBJ1-1,TRBV30,AGGTGMNTEAF
TRBJ2-1,TRBV15,ATSRDIGQGYEQF
TRBJ2-7,TRBV27,ASSSPRDRSIYEQY
TRBJ2-2,TRBV18,ASSLRTGPSPGELF
TRBJ1-2,TRBV7-9,ASSPERRNYGYT
TRBJ1-2,TRBV29-1,SVKGQGANYGYT
TRBJ1-2,TRBV12-5,ASGLVPMKGYT
TRBJ1-2,TRBV7-8,ASSLGPGVDYGYT
TRBJ1-3,TRBV5-1,ASSLVGAHGNTIY
TRBJ1-4,TRBV11-3,ASSLDGPDLF
TRBJ1-2,TRBV30,AWGTGNYGYT
TRBJ2-2,TRBV9,ASNLNAGTGRELF
TRBJ2-1,TRBV7-2,ASSASGTGKYNEQF
TRBJ1-5,TRBV7-2,ASSSLAPQAQH
TRBJ1-5,TRBV28,ASRAGGPSNQPQH
TRBJ1-1,TRBV6-5,ASSSSGRVGTEAF
TRBJ1-2,TRBV3-1/TRBV3-2,ASSQLQGGDGYT
TRBJ2-7,TRBV28,ASSLYAGVDEQY
TRBJ1-5,TRBV2,ASSDGGPTNQPQH
TRBJ2-2,TRBV7-9,ASSLIGGNGELF
TRBJ1-5,TRBV7-6,ASSAGQSNQPQH
TRBJ2-1,TRBV7-2,ASSHRTAYNEQF
TRBJ2-5,TRBV5-1,ASSLQGATQETQY